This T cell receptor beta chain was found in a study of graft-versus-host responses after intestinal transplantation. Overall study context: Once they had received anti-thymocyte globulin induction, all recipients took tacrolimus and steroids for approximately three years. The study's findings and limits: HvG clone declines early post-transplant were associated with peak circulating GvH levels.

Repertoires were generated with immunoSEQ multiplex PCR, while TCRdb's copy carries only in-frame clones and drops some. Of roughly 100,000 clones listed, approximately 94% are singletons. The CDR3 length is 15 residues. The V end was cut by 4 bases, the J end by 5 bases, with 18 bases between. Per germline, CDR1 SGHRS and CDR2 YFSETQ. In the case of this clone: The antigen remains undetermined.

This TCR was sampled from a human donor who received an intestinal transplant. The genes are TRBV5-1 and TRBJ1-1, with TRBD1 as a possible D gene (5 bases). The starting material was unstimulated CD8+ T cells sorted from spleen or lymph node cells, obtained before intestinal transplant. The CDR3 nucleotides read TGCGCCAGCAGCCCCCTAGAACTCAAGGGGACTGAAGCTTTCTTT. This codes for CASSPLELKGTEAFF.